This entry is about one T cell receptor (beta chain). What it binds is not known. This specimen belongs to a study of T cell responses to AZD1222 COVID-19 vaccine. Study-wide background: The study pooled second doses at about 4 or about 12 weeks.

Method: immunoSEQ multiplex PCR; TCRdb's copy keeps in-frame clones and lacks some. Of about 120,000 clones listed, roughly nine tenths are singletons. Study conclusions and caveats: A rise in Spike-specific TCR breadth and depth followed two AZD1222 doses. Repertoire sampling was restricted to post-peak T cell response timepoints.

CDR1 is MNHEY and CDR2 is SVGEGT in the germline V gene. The junction had 10 bases not matched to a gene; V was cut back by 5 bases and J by 7 bases. The CDR3 spans 14 residues. The receptor was isolated from an adult in good health. The V call is TRBV6-2 or TRBV6-3, the J call TRBJ1-2, with 7 bases identical to TRBD1. Here the sequenced sample was peripheral blood, taken on day 0 of AZD1222 vaccination. CDR3: CASSDPGQQGGYTF. The CDR3 bases are TGTGCCAGCAGTGATCCGGGACAGCAGGGTGGCTACACCTTC.